The TCR beta chain under discussion was sequenced for a study of shared clonotypes between healthy human individuals. The study, taken as a whole, reports: Few donors restricted represented genetic and exposure-history diversity. Of the naive CD4 clonotypes, roughly 5.2% were shared across four donors.

A word on this clone: What it recognizes is unknown.

Generated by immunoSEQ multiplex PCR, the TCRdb table keeps only in-frame clones and is missing some. The table has just over 2,000,000 clones, 90% to 95% seen once. All the donors were Caucasian adults who lived in Nashville, Tennessee. The CDR3 is 15 amino acids. CDR1 and CDR2 (germline): SEHNR, FQNEAQ (reference sequence). Between the trimmed V and J ends, which lost 7 bases and 0 bases, there was a span of 16 bases. The genes are TRBV7-9 and TRBJ2-7, with unresolved D. The sequence derives from a man aged 18 to 29 in good health. The sequenced sample consisted of naive CD4+ T cells sorted from blood. The subset was: CD45RA+ positively selected. CDR3 loop: CASTTGGTPSYEQYF. The CDR3 DNA follows: TGTGCCAGCACCACCGGTGGTACGCCCTCCTACGAGCAGTACTTC.